This T cell receptor beta chain came from a study of T cell responses to AZD1222 COVID-19 vaccine. Profiled with immunoSEQ multiplex PCR; TCRdb holds only in-frame clones, not every one. The sample carries about 130,000 clones, 80% to 95% recorded once. The TCR comes from an adult who received the AZD1222 COVID-19 vaccine. The specimen comprised peripheral blood, sampled 28 days after the second AZD1222 dose.

CDR3 in amino acids: CSASPGGTDTQYF. CDR3 DNA: TGCAGTGCTAGTCCGGGGGGGACAGATACGCAGTATTTT. This chain joins TRBV20-1 and TRBJ2-3; 8 bases agree with TRBD2. With V trimmed by 3 bases and J by 3 bases, 2 bases remained unmatched. Germline CDR1 DFQATT, CDR2 SNEGSKA (reference sequence). This CDR3 has 13 residues.